This TCR beta chain appears in the sequencing data of a study of blood T cell repertoires in COVID-19. Germline V lookup: CDR1 SGHNT, CDR2 YENEEA. The CDR3 contains 14 residues. V lost 2 bases and J lost 8, with 15 bases in between. Cohort allocation depended upon clinical history that participants reported. Sequenced by immunoSEQ multiplex PCR; TCRdb stores in-frame clones only, minus some. The table lists approximately 82,000 clones, about 89% of them singletons. The sample taken for sequencing was PBMCs or T cells enriched from blood (not recorded which). The receptor was isolated from a woman between 50 and 59 years old with acute COVID-19. The V gene is TRBV11-3, the J gene TRBJ1-1, with D hard to call. CDR3 nucleotide sequence: TGTGCCAGCAGCTTAACCCACGGGGTCAGAGAAGCTTTCTTT. Protein: CASSLTHGVREAFF.